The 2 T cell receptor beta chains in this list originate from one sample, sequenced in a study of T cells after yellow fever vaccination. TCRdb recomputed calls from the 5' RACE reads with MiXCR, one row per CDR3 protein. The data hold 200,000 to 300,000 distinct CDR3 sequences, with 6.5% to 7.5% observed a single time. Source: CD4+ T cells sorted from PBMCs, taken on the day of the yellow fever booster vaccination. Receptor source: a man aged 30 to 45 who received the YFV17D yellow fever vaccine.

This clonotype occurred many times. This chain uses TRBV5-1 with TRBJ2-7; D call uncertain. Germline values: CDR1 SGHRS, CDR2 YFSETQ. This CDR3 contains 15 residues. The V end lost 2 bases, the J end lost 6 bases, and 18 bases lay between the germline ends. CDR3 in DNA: TGCGCCAGCAGCTTAAATGGGCCCCCGGAGAGCGAGCAGTACTTC. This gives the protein CASSLNGPPESEQYF.

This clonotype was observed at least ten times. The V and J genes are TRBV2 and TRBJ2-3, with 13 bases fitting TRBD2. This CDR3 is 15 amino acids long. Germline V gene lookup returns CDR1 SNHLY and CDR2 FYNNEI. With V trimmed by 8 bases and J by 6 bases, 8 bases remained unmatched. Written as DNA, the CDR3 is TGTGCCAGCGACTCGCGGACTAGCGGGAGCGATACGCAGTATTTT. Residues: CASDSRTSGSDTQYF.